The 11 T cell receptor beta chains in this list originate from one sample, sequenced in a study of CD8+CD57+ T cells in acquired aplastic anemia. Genomic DNA served as template for TCR beta VDJ and CDR3 profiling. TCRdb re-analysed the reads in MiXCR, keeping a single row per CDR3 protein. The data show roughly 300,000 distinct CDR3 sequences, with roughly 50% seen just once and 6.5% to 10% held by the top ten. The sample was sorted CD4+, CD8+, or CD8+CD57+ T cells (not recorded which) from PBMCs. All receptors derive from a human donor with severe aplastic anemia or a healthy control (not recorded which).

A remark on this clonotype: A read error is likely, as this CDR3 ends without the conserved phenylalanine or tryptophan. The DNA is left out, because the CDR3 cannot be placed on it with certainty; the CDR3 is given as TCRdb lists it. The chain carries TRBV7-8 and TRBJ2-5; the D segment call TRBD2 is taken from the table without a DNA check. The CDR3 sequence runs 15 residues, both termini included. Germline V CDR1 and CDR2: SGHVS, FQNEAQ. The CDR3 protein is CASSLGGGLQETQDC.

The V and J genes are TRBV9 and TRBJ2-7; 7 positions agree with TRBD2. J lost 6 bases, V lost 0 bases, and 6 bases had no gene match. CDR1 is SGDLS and CDR2 is YYNGEE in the germline V gene. This CDR3 is 14 amino acids long. The CDR3 region is CASSVAGGSAEQYF. The DNA for the CDR3 is TGTGCCAGCAGCGTAGCGGGGGGATCTGCCGAGCAGTACTTC.

The chain recombines TRBV5-1 with TRBJ2-1; D possibly uses TRBD1 or TRBD2 (5 bases each). This CDR3 comprises 16 residues. Germline values: CDR1 SGHRS, CDR2 YFSETQ. V gave up 1 base and J gave up 6 bases, with 17 bases separating them. The CDR3: CASSLPQGGGPNEQFF. DNA for the CDR3: TGCGCCAGCAGCTTGCCCCAGGGCGGAGGACCCAATGAGCAGTTCTTC.

With respect to this clonotype: An end of the junction differs from the germline gene, which may be a read error. This chain connects TRBV20-1 to TRBJ2-5; D tentatively reads TRBD1 or TRBD2 (6 bases each). Germline V gene data show CDR1 as DFQATT and CDR2 as SNEGSKA (reference sequence). The length of the CDR3 is 9 residues. The CDR3 DNA sequence: TGCAGTGCCGTGGGGGGCTTGTTCTTC. It encodes CSAVGGLFF.

This chain joins TRBV24-1 and TRBJ1-5, with D tentatively TRBD1 (5 bases). The ends were cut back, 5 bases at V and 3 bases at J, with 10 bases in the middle. Looked up from germline, CDR1 is KGHDR and CDR2 is SFDVKD. This CDR3 is built from 14 residues. This chain's CDR3 is CATSGEGFNQPQHF. DNA of the CDR3: TGTGCCACCAGTGGCGAGGGGTTCAATCAGCCCCAGCATTTT.

V gene TRBV2 combines with J gene TRBJ2-7; maybe TRBD2 (5 bases). The CDR3 is made up of 13 amino acids. V gave up 7 bases and J gave up 0 bases, with 10 bases separating them. CDR1 and CDR2 from the germline V gene are SNHLY and FYNNEI. CDR3 amino acids: CASMRVGSYEQYF. Written as DNA, the CDR3 is TGTGCCAGCATGAGGGTCGGCTCCTACGAGCAGTACTTC. The full variable domain, rest sourced from reference TRBV2 and TRBJ2-7, is EPEVTQTPSHQVTQMGQEVILRCVPISNHLYFYWYRQILGQKVEFLVSFYNNEISEKSEIFDDQFSVERPDGSNFTLKIRSTKLEDSAMYFCASMRVGSYEQYFGPGTRLTVT.

V usage is TRBV7-6 and J usage is TRBJ1-2; possibly TRBD1 for D (5 bases). Per the germline V gene, CDR1 is SGHVS and CDR2 is FNYEAQ. This CDR3 is 15 amino acids long. V lost 3 bases and J 4 bases, leaving 15 bases between the germline ends. The CDR3 DNA sequence: TGTGCCAGCAGCTTGGCAGCCGGGACGGCCTATGGCTACACCTTC. Encoded protein: CASSLAAGTAYGYTF. Supplemented by reference TRBV7-6 and TRBJ1-2, the full variable domain reads GAGVSQSPRYKVTKRGQDVALRCDPISGHVSLYWYRQALGQGPEFLTYFNYEAQQDKSGLPNDRFSAERPEGSISTLTIQRTEQRDSAMYRCASSLAAGTAYGYTFGSGTRLTVV.

In its sample, this clonotype was seen once. The CDR3 coding sequence is TGTGCCAGCAGCTTAGGTCCCTCGAACACTGAAGCTTTCTTT. This gives the protein CASSLGPSNTEAFF. This chain joins TRBV7-2 and TRBJ1-1; D is uncertain. The V and J ends lost 1 base and 1 base respectively, with 7 bases between them. This CDR3 comprises 14 residues. The germline gives CDR1 SGHTA, CDR2 FQGNSA.

The CDR3 DNA follows: TGTGCCTGGAGGGGGGGGAATAATCAGCCCCAGCATTTT. Protein sequence: CAWRGGNNQPQHF. The J gene is TRBJ1-5, the V gene TRBV30; maybe TRBD1 (5 bases). From germline, CDR1 is GTSNPN and CDR2 SVGIG (reference sequence). The V gene lost 3 bases and the J gene lost 4 bases, with 10 bases spanning the gap. CDR3 length equals 13 residues.

The table lists this clonotype with many counts. This chain connects TRBV7-8 to TRBJ1-5; possible D gene TRBD1, 5 bases. V gave up 0 bases and J gave up 5 bases, with 17 bases separating them. The CDR3 loop spans 17 amino acids. Per germline, CDR1 SGHVS and CDR2 FQNEAQ. In DNA form, the CDR3 reads TGTGCCAGCAGCTTAGCGACAGCTTTAAATTGGGATCAGCCCCAGCATTTT. The encoded protein is CASSLATALNWDQPQHF.

This sequence joins TRBV7-3 and TRBJ1-6; D perhaps matches TRBD1 (6 bases). CDR1 and CDR2 from the germline V gene are SGHTA and FQGTGA. The V end lost 3 bases, the J end lost 10 bases, and 22 bases lay between the germline ends. There are 17 residues in the CDR3. DNA of the CDR3: TGTGCCAGCAGCTTCGACCAGGGGATGGGCCGATGGTCACCCCTCCACTTT. The encoded protein is CASSFDQGMGRWSPLHF.